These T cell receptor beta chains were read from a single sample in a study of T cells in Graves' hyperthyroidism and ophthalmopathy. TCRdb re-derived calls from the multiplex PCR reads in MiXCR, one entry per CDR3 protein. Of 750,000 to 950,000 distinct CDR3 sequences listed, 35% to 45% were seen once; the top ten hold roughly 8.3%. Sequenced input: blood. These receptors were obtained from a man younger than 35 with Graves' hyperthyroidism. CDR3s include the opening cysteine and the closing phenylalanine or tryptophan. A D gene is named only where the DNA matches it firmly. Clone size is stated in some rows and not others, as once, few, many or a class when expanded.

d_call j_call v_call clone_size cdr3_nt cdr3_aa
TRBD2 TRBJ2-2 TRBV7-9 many TGTGCCAGCAGCAGCGGGACGTCGAACACCGGGGAGCTGTTTTTT CASSSGTSNTGELFF
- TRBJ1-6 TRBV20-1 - TGCAGTGCTAGAGAGCCGGGTCAGCCCCTCCACTTT CSAREPGQPLHF
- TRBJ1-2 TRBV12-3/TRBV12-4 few TGTGCCAGCACCCTAAAGATAGGGGCCGCGAATGGCTACACCTTC CASTLKIGAANGYTF
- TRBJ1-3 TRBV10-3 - TGTGCCATCCGACAGACTGGCGGAAACACCATATATTTT CAIRQTGGNTIYF
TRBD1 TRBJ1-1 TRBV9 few TGTGCCAGCAGCGTAGGAGGTGGGACAGTTGAAGCTTTCTTT CASSVGGGTVEAFF
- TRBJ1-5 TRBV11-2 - TGTGCCAGCAGCTTAGGATTGGAGGGCGATCAGCCCCAGCATTTT CASSLGLEGDQPQHF
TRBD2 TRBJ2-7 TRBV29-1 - TGCAGCGTCCGGGCAGCTAGCGGGAGACGAGAGCAGTACTTC CSVRAASGRREQYF
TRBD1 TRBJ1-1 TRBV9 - TGTGCCAGCAGCCAAGTACAGGGGGTTACTGAAGCTTTCTTT CASSQVQGVTEAFF
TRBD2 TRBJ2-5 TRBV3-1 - TGTGCCAGCAGCCAGGGACTAGCGGGATGGGAGACCCAGTACTTC CASSQGLAGWETQYF
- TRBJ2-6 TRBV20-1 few TGCAGTGCTAGTGTTTCGGGGGCTGGGGCCAACGTCCTGACTTTC CSASVSGAGANVLTF
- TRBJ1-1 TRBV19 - TGTGCCAGTACTCCGGACAAGGGAAGCACTGAAGCTTTCTTT CASTPDKGSTEAFF
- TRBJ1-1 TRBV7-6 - TGTGCCAGCAGCTCCAGGGTATCGGGCACTGAAGCTTTCTTT CASSSRVSGTEAFF
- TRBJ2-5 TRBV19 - TGTGCCAGTAGTATGGGGTTTACAGGGCGCGAGACCCAGTACTTC CASSMGFTGRETQYF
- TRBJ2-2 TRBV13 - TGTGCCAGCAGCTTAGATCCGGGGACACCCGGGGAGCTGTTTTTT CASSLDPGTPGELFF
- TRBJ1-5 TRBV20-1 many TGCAGTGCTCCGAACAGGTATAGCAATCAGCCCCAGCATTTT CSAPNRYSNQPQHF
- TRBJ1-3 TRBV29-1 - TGCAGCTTATCCTACAGAGCCTCTGGAAACACCATATATTTT CSLSYRASGNTIYF
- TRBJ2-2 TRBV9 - TGTGCCAGCAGCGTTGGGGGCAGGGTCACCGGGGAGCTGTTTTTT CASSVGGRVTGELFF
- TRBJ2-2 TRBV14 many TGTGCCAGCAGCCAAGTTCAGATCACCGGGGAGCTGTTTTTT CASSQVQITGELFF
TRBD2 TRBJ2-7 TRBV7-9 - TGTGCCAGCAGCTCGTACGGCGGGGGCTACGAGCAGTACTTC CASSSYGGGYEQYF
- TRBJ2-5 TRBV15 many TGTGCCACCAGCCCGGGTGACGGAGGGACCCAGTACTTC CATSPGDGGTQYF
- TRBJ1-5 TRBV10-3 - TGTGCCACCGCGACAGGCGGAAATCAGCCCCAGCATTTT CATATGGNQPQHF
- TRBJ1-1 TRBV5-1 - TGCGCCAGCAGCTTGGGGGGGTCGTCGGACACTGAAGCTTTCTTT CASSLGGSSDTEAFF
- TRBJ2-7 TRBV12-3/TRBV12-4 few TGTGCCAGCACCCAGCGGGCCCTCTCCTACGAGCAGTACTTC CASTQRALSYEQYF
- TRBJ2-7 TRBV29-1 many TGCAGCGTCAGAACGCCGTCCAGCGACTACGAGCAGTACTTC CSVRTPSSDYEQYF
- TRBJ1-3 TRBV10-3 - TGTGCCATCAGTGAGTCAGGGAGCGAGTACACCATATATTTT CAISESGSEYTIYF
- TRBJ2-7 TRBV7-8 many TGTGCCAGCAGCTTAGCGCTTTCCGGAAGCTACGAGCAGTACTTC CASSLALSGSYEQYF
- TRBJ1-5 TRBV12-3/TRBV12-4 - TGTGCCAGCAGTTCCCCTGGGGAGCCCCAGCATTTT CASSSPGEPQHF
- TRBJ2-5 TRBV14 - TGTGCCAGCAGCCAAGAGATCGGAGGGGGGGAGACCCAGTACTTC CASSQEIGGGETQYF
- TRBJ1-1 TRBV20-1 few TGCAGTGCTACCCTTAATGGGGGTGACACTGAAGCTTTCTTT CSATLNGGDTEAFF
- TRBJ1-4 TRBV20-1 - TGCAGTGCTTGGCCACCCCAAGCGGGGGGCGATGAAAAACTGTTTTTT CSAWPPQAGGDEKLFF
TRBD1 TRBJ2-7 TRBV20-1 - TGCAGTGCTAACGGAGCCACAGGGGGCATAGGGGGCGAGCAGTACTTC CSANGATGGIGGEQYF
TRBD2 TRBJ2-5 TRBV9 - TGTGCCAGCAGCGTAGGGACTAGATTCCAAGAGACCCAGTACTTC CASSVGTRFQETQYF
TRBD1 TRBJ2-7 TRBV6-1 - TGTGCCAGCAGTGAAAGGTACAGGGGCCCGTTAGAGCAGTACTTC CASSERYRGPLEQYF
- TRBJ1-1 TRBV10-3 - TGTGCCATCAGTGGGTCGAAGGGGGTCCTCACGGTCACTGAAGCTTTCTTT CAISGSKGVLTVTEAFF
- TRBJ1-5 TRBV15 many TGTGCCACCAGCAGAGGGCTGGGTCAGCCCCAGCATTTT CATSRGLGQPQHF
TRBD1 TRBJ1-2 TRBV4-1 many TGCGCCAGCCTCCCAGGGCAGGGACAGAATGGCTACACCTTC CASLPGQGQNGYTF
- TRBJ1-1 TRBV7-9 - TGTGCCAGCAGCCGTCAGGGCATAGTTTTCTTT CASSRQGIVFF
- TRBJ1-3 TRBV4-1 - TGCGCCAGCAGCCTGGAGATAGGTGTAGGAAACACCATATATTTT CASSLEIGVGNTIYF
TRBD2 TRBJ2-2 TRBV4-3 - TGCGCCAGCAGCCCCGGACTAGCGGGAGCCAACGGGGAGCTGTTTTTT CASSPGLAGANGELFF
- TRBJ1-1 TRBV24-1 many TGTGCCACCAGTGATTTGCTGGGAACTGAAGCTTTCTTT CATSDLLGTEAFF
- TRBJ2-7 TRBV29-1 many TGCAGCGTGGAGGACGGATCCTACGAGCAGTACTTC CSVEDGSYEQYF
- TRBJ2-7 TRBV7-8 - TGTGCCAGCAGCTTCGGACTACCCTTTAATTACCCTCGGTACGAGCAGTACTTC CASSFGLPFNYPRYEQYF
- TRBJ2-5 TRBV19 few TGTGCCAGCTCAGGACGGAACCAAGAGACCCAGTACTTC CASSGRNQETQYF
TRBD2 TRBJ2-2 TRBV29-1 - TGCAGCGTTGCACGTAGCGGGGGATTTAACACCGGGGAGCTGTTTTTT CSVARSGGFNTGELFF
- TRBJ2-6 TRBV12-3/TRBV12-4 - TGTGCCAGCAGCGAGGGGCGGGGTGGGGCCAACGTCCTGACTTTC CASSEGRGGANVLTF
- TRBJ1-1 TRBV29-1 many TGCAGCGTTGATGTTGGGGTCACTGAAGCTTTCTTT CSVDVGVTEAFF
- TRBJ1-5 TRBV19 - TGTGCCAGTAGTATCCTTGACAGTCAGCCCCAGCATTTT CASSILDSQPQHF
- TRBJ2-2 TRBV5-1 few TGCGCCAGCAGCTTGGAAGTTTCAGGGTACACCGGGGAGCTGTTTTTT CASSLEVSGYTGELFF